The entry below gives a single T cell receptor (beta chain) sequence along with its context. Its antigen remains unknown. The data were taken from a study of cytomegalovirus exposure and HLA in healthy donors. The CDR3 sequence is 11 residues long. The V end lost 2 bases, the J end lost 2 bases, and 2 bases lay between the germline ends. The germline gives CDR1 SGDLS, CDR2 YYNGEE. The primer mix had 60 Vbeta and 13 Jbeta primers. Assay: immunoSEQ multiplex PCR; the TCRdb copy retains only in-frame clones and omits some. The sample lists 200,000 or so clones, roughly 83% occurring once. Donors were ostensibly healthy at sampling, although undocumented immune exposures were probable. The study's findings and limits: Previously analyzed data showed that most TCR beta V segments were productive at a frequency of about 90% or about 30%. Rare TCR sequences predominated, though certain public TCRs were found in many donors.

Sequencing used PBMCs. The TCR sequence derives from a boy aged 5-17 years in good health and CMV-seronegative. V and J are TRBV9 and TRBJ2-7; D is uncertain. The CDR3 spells CASSVTYEQYF. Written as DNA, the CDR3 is TGTGCCAGCAGCGTTACCTACGAGCAGTACTTC.